Listed below are T cell receptor beta chains from one sample, sequenced in a study of molecular identifiers for immune sequencing clone quantification. TCRdb ran MiXCR on the PCR reads and lists one entry per CDR3 protein. The data show 300,000 to 400,000 distinct CDR3 sequences, about a fifth seen once. Sequenced: naive CD8+ T cells from blood, with Jurkat cell RNA spiked in. The receptor source for this set is a human donor in good health. Some libraries in this study had Jurkat cell RNA spiked in. The conserved cysteine and the conserved F or W are not part of the CDR3 here.

CDR3aa | j_gene | v_gene
ASSQATSGTSVEQY | TRBJ2-7 | TRBV4-1
ASSSGVGAYTEAF | TRBJ1-1 | TRBV7-9
ASSLGTSSTYEQY | TRBJ2-7 | TRBV7-9
ASSIVGSQPQH | TRBJ1-5 | TRBV19
ASSLTTGVRQDTQY | TRBJ2-3 | TRBV7-6
ASSIARPTNTEAF | TRBJ1-1 | TRBV19
ASSQPGQLGYEQY | TRBJ2-7 | TRBV4-2
AIARGLGYNEQF | TRBJ2-1 | TRBV2
SVWTENNEKLF | TRBJ1-4 | TRBV29-1
ASSPFGDIQY | TRBJ2-4 | TRBV7-9
ASSFTGTGQETQY | TRBJ2-5 | TRBV5-4
ASSLAQGGVKEQY | TRBJ2-7 | TRBV7-9
ASSRGGTDTQY | TRBJ2-3 | TRBV19
ASSGHLTDTQY | TRBJ2-3 | TRBV9
ASSRVRNTEAF | TRBJ1-1 | TRBV4-3
ASSSGPLGDLETQY | TRBJ2-5 | TRBV5-1
ASSPDRGGREQY | TRBJ2-7 | TRBV12-3/TRBV12-4
ASSDWAFTEDTQY | TRBJ2-3 | TRBV10-2
ASSQAGIGANVLT | TRBJ2-6 | TRBV3-1
ASSAPPGPVGTDTQY | TRBJ2-3 | TRBV9
ASSRGGQETQY | TRBJ2-5 | TRBV5-1
ASSSDRGNTGELF | TRBJ2-2 | TRBV6-2/TRBV6-3
SAAGPANEKLF | TRBJ1-4 | TRBV20-1
ASSLASIEAF | TRBJ1-1 | TRBV7-2
AWSVGGAKNIQY | TRBJ2-4 | TRBV30
ASSVGLGAEAF | TRBJ1-1 | TRBV27
SVHEGMNTEAF | TRBJ1-1 | TRBV29-1
ASSWGGAYNEQF | TRBJ2-1 | TRBV7-9
ASSFELNTEAF | TRBJ1-1 | TRBV27
SARVGQSSYNEQF | TRBJ2-1 | TRBV20-1
ASSHRTSGVSY | TRBJ2-4 | TRBV5-4
ASSLVKTEAF | TRBJ1-1 | TRBV5-6
SVEGSLAGGVVSTDTQY | TRBJ2-3 | TRBV29-1
SASTPSGLVYEQY | TRBJ2-7 | TRBV20-1
ASRGLGDRGLQETQY | TRBJ2-5 | TRBV7-9
ASSVEEPGQGASQPQH | TRBJ1-5 | TRBV9
AISAVASTDTQY | TRBJ2-3 | TRBV10-1
SVGSGVPAGANVLT | TRBJ2-6 | TRBV29-1
ASGDPNTEAF | TRBJ1-1 | TRBV9
SAYLAVANTGELF | TRBJ2-2 | TRBV20-1
ASSGTTGNSPLH | TRBJ1-6 | TRBV7-9
ASSFGLAGGTDTQY | TRBJ2-3 | TRBV7-7
ASSPPGGESDTQY | TRBJ2-3 | TRBV11-2